This is a list of T cell receptor beta chains from one sample in a study of blood T cells in healthy people across ages. TCRdb called the 5' RACE reads again in MiXCR, with one record for every CDR3 protein. The table shows about 1.4 million distinct CDR3 sequences, with around 55% occurring only once. Sequencing input: blood. The receptor source for this set is a man younger than 30 in good health. CDR3s include the opening cysteine and the closing phenylalanine or tryptophan. The D gene is left open where the match is weak. For some rows the clone size is stated as once, few or many, or as a class when expanded; others skip it.

18	TRBV4-2	TRBD2	once	TRBJ2-6	TGTGCCAGCAGCCAAGTAATCAGGGTACTAGCGGGGGCCAACGTCCTGACTTTC	CASSQVIRVLAGANVLTF
16	TRBV7-9	NA	NA	TRBJ2-1	TGTGCCAGCAGCCCTGAGCTGGGGAACCACTACAATGAGCAGTTCTTC	CASSPELGNHYNEQFF
13	TRBV20-1	NA	NA	TRBJ1-2	TGCAGTGCTAGAGATTGGGGCGCCTATGGCTACACCTTC	CSARDWGAYGYTF
14	TRBV10-3	NA	few	TRBJ2-3	TGTGCCATCAGCCAGACAGGGGAGGGAGATACGCAGTATTTT	CAISQTGEGDTQYF
12	TRBV27	NA	NA	TRBJ1-6	TGTGCCAGCAGCGAGTCTGCTTCACCCCTCCACTTT	CASSESASPLHF
15	TRBV18	TRBD1	few	TRBJ2-4	TGTGCCAGCTCACCAACAGGGACAGGGGTGGACATTCAGTACTTC	CASSPTGTGVDIQYF
13	TRBV20-1	NA	NA	TRBJ1-1	TGCAGTGCTAGAGTATCGGGGAACACTGAAGCTTTCTTT	CSARVSGNTEAFF
14	TRBV6-5	NA	NA	TRBJ2-7	TGTGCCACCCAAGGGGGGTTTAGTGGGGTCGAGCAGTACTTC	CATQGGFSGVEQYF
18	TRBV4-1	TRBD2	NA	TRBJ2-5	TGCGCCAGCAGCCCGGATCGCCTCGGGCTAGCGGGACAAGAGACCCAGTACTTC	CASSPDRLGLAGQETQYF
12	TRBV10-3	NA	few	TRBJ2-5	TGTGCCATCAGGGACTCGCAAGAGACCCAGTACTTC	CAIRDSQETQYF
15	TRBV4-3	NA	NA	TRBJ2-3	TGCGCCAGCAGCCAAGGAAGGGTTCTCACAGATACGCAGTATTTT	CASSQGRVLTDTQYF
15	TRBV6-2/TRBV6-3	NA	NA	TRBJ1-5	TGTGCCAGCAGTTACTCAGGGTTCGGCAATCAGCCCCAGCATTTT	CASSYSGFGNQPQHF
14	TRBV7-2	NA	NA	TRBJ1-2	TGTGCCAGCAGCTTAGCCACAGCGCAATATGGTTACACCTTC	CASSLATAQYGYTF
18	TRBV4-2	TRBD2	NA	TRBJ2-3	TGTGCCAGCAGCCAAGATCTGGTAGCGGGGGGTCCGTCCGGATCGCAGTATTTT	CASSQDLVAGGPSGSQYF
11	TRBV10-3	NA	NA	TRBJ1-1	TGTGCCATGGGGACGAACACTGAAGCTTTCTTT	CAMGTNTEAFF
17	TRBV29-1	TRBD1	once	TRBJ1-2	TGCAGCGTTGAAGGGAAGGACAGGGAGGAAAGTTCGGGGGGCTACACCTTC	CSVEGKDREESSGGYTF
12	TRBV20-1	NA	NA	TRBJ1-6	TGCAGTGCTAGAGATTTTTGGTCACCCCTCCACTTT	CSARDFWSPLHF
15	TRBV29-1	NA	NA	TRBJ2-7	TGCAGCGTTGAAGATCGGACCCTTAGCTCCTACGAGCAGTACTTC	CSVEDRTLSSYEQYF
17	TRBV27	NA	few	TRBJ1-1	TGTGCCAGCAGTTTAAGGGCTTTTCAGATCGGGGGCACTGAAGCTTTCTTT	CASSLRAFQIGGTEAFF
15	TRBV20-1	NA	once	TRBJ2-1	TGCAGTGCTAGAGATCCCGGGACCCCTTACAATGAGCAGTTCTTC	CSARDPGTPYNEQFF
14	TRBV20-1	TRBD2	NA	TRBJ2-5	TGCAGTGCTAGAGATTACCTAGCGGGAGAGACCCAGTACTTC	CSARDYLAGETQYF
15	TRBV5-1	NA	NA	TRBJ1-1	TGCGCCAGCAGCCCCCGGGACGGAATGAACACTGAAGCTTTCTTT	CASSPRDGMNTEAFF
14	TRBV6-2/TRBV6-3	NA	few	TRBJ2-1	TGTGCCAGCAGCTTACGCCAGAGCTACAATGAGCAGTTCTTC	CASSLRQSYNEQFF
16	TRBV5-1	NA	NA	TRBJ2-6	TGCGCCAGCAGCTTGGAACGGAGCTCTGGGGCCAACGTCCTGACTTTC	CASSLERSSGANVLTF
17	TRBV20-1	TRBD2	few	TRBJ2-1	TGCAGTGCTAGCCCAGAAAGCGGGGGGGACTCCTACAATGAGCAGTTCTTC	CSASPESGGDSYNEQFF
12	TRBV2	NA	NA	TRBJ1-1	TGTGCCAGCACCCCAGGTCTCACTGAAGCTTTCTTT	CASTPGLTEAFF
19	TRBV6-2/TRBV6-3	NA	few	TRBJ1-1	TGTGCCAGCAGTTACCCTCGGGGGAGGACACCTTATTTCAACACTGAAGCTTTCTTT	CASSYPRGRTPYFNTEAFF
12	TRBV7-6	NA	NA	TRBJ2-7	TGTGCCAGCAGCTTTGAGGCGAACGAGCAGTACTTC	CASSFEANEQYF
15	TRBV6-5	TRBD1	NA	TRBJ2-1	TGTGCCAGCAGTTACTCGGCAGGGGGATACAATGAGCAGTTCTTC	CASSYSAGGYNEQFF
14	TRBV3-1	NA	NA	TRBJ2-1	TGTGCCAGCAGCCAAAGGGTTAGGAGTGATGAGCAGTTCTTC	CASSQRVRSDEQFF
14	TRBV15	NA	NA	TRBJ1-5	TGTGCCACCAGCAGAGGATCTGGCAATCAGCCCCAGCATTTT	CATSRGSGNQPQHF
16	TRBV12-3/TRBV12-4	TRBD1	NA	TRBJ1-3	TGTGCCAGCAATTCAAAGGGACAGGGCTCTGGAAACACCATATATTTT	CASNSKGQGSGNTIYF
18	TRBV7-2	NA	NA	TRBJ2-3	TGTGCCAGCAGCTTAAGGGCGGCTAGGGCAACTAGCACAGATACGCAGTATTTT	CASSLRAARATSTDTQYF
13	TRBV12-3/TRBV12-4	NA	NA	TRBJ2-7	TGTGCCAGCGGTCGACTGGAGAGCTACGAGCAGTACTTC	CASGRLESYEQYF
14	TRBV12-3/TRBV12-4	TRBD2	NA	TRBJ2-7	TGTGCCAGCAGTTCACAGCGGGGGGCTTACGAGCAGTACTTC	CASSSQRGAYEQYF
12	TRBV27	NA	few	TRBJ2-1	TGTGCCAGCAGTTTAGCGGGGATGGAGCAGTTCTTC	CASSLAGMEQFF
15	TRBV20-1	TRBD2	NA	TRBJ2-7	TGCAGTGCTAGTCCGGGACTAGGTGTATTGCACGAGCAGTACTTC	CSASPGLGVLHEQYF
13	TRBV3-1	NA	NA	TRBJ1-1	TGTGCCAGCAGCCATGAGACAGCAACCCCGGCTTTCTTT	CASSHETATPAFF
13	TRBV20-1	TRBD2	NA	TRBJ2-5	TGCAGTGCTGGGCGGGAGGACGTGAAGACCCAGTACTTC	CSAGREDVKTQYF
17	TRBV20-1	NA	NA	TRBJ2-3	TGCAGTCCCCTGGCCACCCCGGGGGGCCCTAGCACAGATACGCAGTATTTT	CSPLATPGGPSTDTQYF
16	TRBV12-3/TRBV12-4	NA	NA	TRBJ2-1	TGTGCCAGCAGCCTAGAAATGACAGAACTTTACAATGAGCAGTTCTTC	CASSLEMTELYNEQFF
13	TRBV7-9	NA	NA	TRBJ2-7	TGTGCCAGCAGCCCAGTTGGGGGGTTCGAGCAGTACTTC	CASSPVGGFEQYF
15	TRBV5-1	TRBD1	few	TRBJ2-7	TGCGCCAGCAGCTTGAGGGGGCTGATCCCCTACGAGCAGTACTTC	CASSLRGLIPYEQYF
14	TRBV5-1	NA	NA	TRBJ2-1	TGCGCCAGCAGCTTGGCACTAGATGACAATGAGCAGTTCTTC	CASSLALDDNEQFF
16	TRBV11-2	NA	NA	TRBJ2-3	TGTGCCAGCAGCGACGGAAGGAGTTTAAACACAGATACGCAGTATTTT	CASSDGRSLNTDTQYF
14	TRBV29-1	TRBD1	NA	TRBJ2-1	TGCAGCGTTGAAGAGACAGGGGGATTAGAGACCCAGTTCTTC	CSVEETGGLETQFF
12	TRBV20-1	NA	NA	TRBJ2-7	TGCAGTGCTGGGATGAGCTCCTACGAGCAGTACTTC	CSAGMSSYEQYF
12	TRBV27	NA	NA	TRBJ2-1	TGTGCCAGCAGTTCGCCCCCCGGGGAGCAGTTCTTC	CASSSPPGEQFF
14	TRBV20-1	NA	NA	TRBJ2-1	TGCAGTGCTAGATCTCTGGACGATTACAATGAGCAGTTCTTC	CSARSLDDYNEQFF
13	TRBV24-1	NA	NA	TRBJ2-1	TGTGCCACCAGTGATGTAAAGATTAATGAGCAGTTCTTC	CATSDVKINEQFF
13	TRBV29-1	NA	NA	TRBJ2-2	TGCAGCGTTTCGACAGACAACACCGGGGAGCTGTTTTTT	CSVSTDNTGELFF
12	TRBV29-1	NA	few	TRBJ2-1	TGCAGCGTTGTATTTCAGGACAATGAGCAGTTCTTC	CSVVFQDNEQFF
14	TRBV12-5	NA	NA	TRBJ1-2	TGTGCTAGTGGTTACGGACAGACTAACTATGGCTACACCTTC	CASGYGQTNYGYTF
13	TRBV4-3	NA	few	TRBJ1-2	TGCGCCAGCAGCCAAGATGGACTCTATGGCTACACCTTC	CASSQDGLYGYTF
11	TRBV20-1	NA	NA	TRBJ2-7	TGCAGTGTCCCAGGTAGTGACGAGCAGTACTTC	CSVPGSDEQYF
12	TRBV6-5	NA	NA	TRBJ1-2	TGTGCCAGCAGTGGCGGCCCTTTTGGCTACACCTTC	CASSGGPFGYTF
18	TRBV29-1	TRBD2	few	TRBJ2-1	TGCAGCGTTGTCCCGGGACTAGCGGGAGGGAGCCCCTACAATGAGCAGTTCTTC	CSVVPGLAGGSPYNEQFF
14	TRBV5-1	TRBD1	NA	TRBJ2-5	TGCGCCAGCAGCTGGGGGACAGGGCTCGACGGGCAGTACTTC	CASSWGTGLDGQYF
16	TRBV15	TRBD1	NA	TRBJ1-4	TGTGCCACCAGCAGCGCTCCTGGACAGGGACGCGAAAAACTGTTTTTT	CATSSAPGQGREKLFF
14	TRBV4-1	NA	NA	TRBJ2-1	TGCGCCAGCAGCCAGAAACAGACAGGCACTGAGCAGTTCTTC	CASSQKQTGTEQFF